This record covers a single T cell receptor beta chain. The CDR3 is 16 amino acids. Germline V gives CDR1 SGDLS, CDR2 YYNGEE. With 3 bases clipped from V and 7 bases from J, the junction kept 10 bases outside the gene matches. This sample stems from a study of technical replicates of blood from several donors. The method was immunoSEQ multiplex PCR; TCRdb's version includes in-frame clones alone and lacks a portion of them. The data contain tens of thousands of clones, roughly 97% of them seen just once; the ten biggest clones take up about 0.24%. Sequences were obtained from T cells isolated from PBMCs. The chain uses TRBV9 and TRBJ1-6; 7 nucleotides align to TRBD1. This clonotype originated in a human donor in good health. CDR3 bases: TGTGCCAGCAGCGAGACGCCGGGACAGCCAAATTCACCCCTCCACTTT. It codes for CASSETPGQPNSPLHF.